These 13 T cell receptor beta chains were sequenced from one sample in a study of T cells after yellow fever vaccination. TCRdb ran MiXCR on the 5' RACE reads and lists one entry per CDR3 protein. The sample lists some 560,000 distinct CDR3 sequences, less than 20% occurring once. The source material was PBMCs, sampled 5 days after the first yellow fever vaccination. Every receptor here comes from a young man who received the YFV17D yellow fever vaccine.

The chain couples TRBV20-1 to TRBJ2-1, with 8 bases aligning to TRBD2. Germline V lookup: CDR1 DFQATT, CDR2 SNEGSKA (reference sequence). This CDR3 region has 14 residues. The trim removed 5 bases at V and 5 bases at J, leaving 8 bases unmatched. The CDR3 here is CSAVSGGPNNEQFF. The CDR3 DNA sequence: TGCAGTGCTGTAAGCGGGGGCCCAAACAATGAGCAGTTCTTC.

This clonotype was counted many times. The chain carries TRBV12-3 or TRBV12-4 and TRBJ2-3; 8 bases agree with TRBD1. The J segment lost 0 bases and the V segment lost 4 bases, leaving 3 bases of the junction unmatched. The CDR3 runs 15 residues. Here the CDR3 reads CASSSTGVSTDTQYF. The CDR3 nucleotides read TGTGCCAGCAGTTCGACAGGGGTTAGCACAGATACGCAGTATTTT.

The chain recombines TRBV27 with TRBJ1-5, with D maybe TRBD1 (6 bases). There are 13 residues in the CDR3. The V gene lost 8 bases and the J gene lost 5 bases, with 13 bases spanning the gap. From germline, CDR1 is MNHEY and CDR2 SMNVEV (reference sequence). The CDR3 DNA reads TGTGCCAGCGGACAGAGCTTCTATCAGCCCCAGCATTTT. As protein: CASGQSFYQPQHF.

This clonotype showed up just a few times. This sequence joins TRBV7-2 and TRBJ1-5; perhaps TRBD1 as D (5 bases). CDR1 and CDR2 (germline): SGHTA, FQGNSA. The CDR3 runs to 15 residues. V dropped 3 bases and J dropped 6 bases, with 15 bases sitting between them. The CDR3 sequence is CASSFLGQHRQPQHF. As DNA, the CDR3 is TGTGCCAGCAGCTTCCTGGGGCAGCACCGTCAGCCCCAGCATTTT.

This clonotype was picked up a small number of times. The V call is TRBV5-5, the J call TRBJ2-2, with unresolved D. Deletions cut 4 bases from V and 4 bases from J, with 11 bases between. This CDR3 spans 14 amino acids. Germline V CDR1 and CDR2: SGHKS, YYEKEE (reference sequence). This chain's CDR3 is CASSIQLGTGELFF. CDR3 coding DNA: TGTGCCAGCAGCATCCAGTTAGGCACCGGGGAGCTGTTTTTT.

This clonotype was picked up many times. V gene TRBV28 combines with J gene TRBJ2-3; no clear D gene. CDR1 and CDR2 (germline): MDHEN, SYDVKM. The CDR3 extends over 11 amino acids. The germline V and J ends were trimmed by 3 bases and 6 bases, with 4 bases remaining between them. The CDR3 spells CASSFLDTQYF. Here the CDR3 DNA reads TGTGCCAGCAGTTTTCTGGATACGCAGTATTTT.

The rearrangement joins TRBV6-5 to TRBJ1-2, with D unclear. The V gene lost 2 bases and the J gene lost 6 bases, with 10 bases spanning the gap. The CDR3 loop spans 13 amino acids. CDR1 and CDR2 from the germline V gene are MNHEY and SVGAGI. CDR3 loop: CASSYLSGDGYTF. The CDR3 bases are TGTGCCAGCAGTTACCTGAGCGGAGATGGCTACACCTTC.

The chain recombines TRBV9 with TRBJ2-1; TRBD1 aligns across 8 bases. J lost 1 base, V lost 5 bases, and 5 bases had no gene match. CDR3 size: 15 residues. Per the germline V gene, CDR1 is SGDLS and CDR2 is YYNGEE. The CDR3 loop reads CASRETGGSYNEQFF. DNA for the CDR3: TGTGCCAGCAGAGAAACAGGGGGGTCCTACAATGAGCAGTTCTTC.

The chain recombines TRBV4-3 with TRBJ2-1, with D tentatively TRBD1 (5 bases). This CDR3 contains 14 residues. Germline V gene sequence: CDR1 LGHNA, CDR2 YSLEER. V was cut by 1 base and J by 2 bases, with 6 bases left in between. As DNA, the CDR3 is TGCGCCAGCAGCCAAGGGGGCGCCTACAATGAGCAGTTCTTC. Its translation is CASSQGGAYNEQFF.

This clonotype has a handful of counts. The chain employs TRBV20-1 and TRBJ2-3; D gene unclear. Looked up from germline, CDR1 is DFQATT and CDR2 is SNEGSKA (reference sequence). The CDR3 totals 11 residues. DNA for the CDR3: TGCAGCTGCAGGTCGGGAGATACGCAGTATTTT. This encodes CSCRSGDTQYF.

J is TRBJ2-1 and V is TRBV4-3; D could derive from TRBD1 or TRBD2 (7 bases each). Germline lookup yields CDR1 LGHNA and CDR2 YSLEER. Trimming took off 4 bases at V and 10 bases at J, with 14 bases between the two ends. This CDR3 region has 13 residues. The CDR3 sequence: CASSREGAGEQFF. In DNA, the CDR3 is TGCGCCAGCAGCCGGGAGGGGGCTGGGGAGCAGTTCTTC.

This clonotype showed up many times. The V and J genes are TRBV6-6 and TRBJ2-1; D ambiguous. V dropped 6 bases and J dropped 0 bases, with 6 bases sitting between them. The CDR3 covers 13 residues. Per germline, CDR1 MNHNY and CDR2 SVGAGI (reference sequence). In DNA form, the CDR3 reads TGTGCCAGCAGCGGAAGCTCCTACAATGAGCAGTTCTTC. Translation: CASSGSSYNEQFF.

The V gene is TRBV5-6, the J gene TRBJ2-3, with unresolved D. Germline lookup yields CDR1 SGHDT and CDR2 YYEEEE. The CDR3 consists of 15 residues. Between the trimmed V and J ends, which lost 1 base and 1 base, there was a span of 10 bases. CDR3 coding DNA: TGTGCCAGCAGCTTGTCGGCAGAACGCACAGATACGCAGTATTTT. This gives the protein CASSLSAERTDTQYF. The full variable domain, with the rest looked up from reference TRBV5-6 and TRBJ2-3, is DAGVTQSPTHLIKTRGQQVTLRCSPKSGHDTVSWYQQALGQGPQFIFQYYEEEERQRGNFPDRFSGHQFPNYSSELNVNALLLGDSALYLCASSLSAERTDTQYFGPGTRLTVL.